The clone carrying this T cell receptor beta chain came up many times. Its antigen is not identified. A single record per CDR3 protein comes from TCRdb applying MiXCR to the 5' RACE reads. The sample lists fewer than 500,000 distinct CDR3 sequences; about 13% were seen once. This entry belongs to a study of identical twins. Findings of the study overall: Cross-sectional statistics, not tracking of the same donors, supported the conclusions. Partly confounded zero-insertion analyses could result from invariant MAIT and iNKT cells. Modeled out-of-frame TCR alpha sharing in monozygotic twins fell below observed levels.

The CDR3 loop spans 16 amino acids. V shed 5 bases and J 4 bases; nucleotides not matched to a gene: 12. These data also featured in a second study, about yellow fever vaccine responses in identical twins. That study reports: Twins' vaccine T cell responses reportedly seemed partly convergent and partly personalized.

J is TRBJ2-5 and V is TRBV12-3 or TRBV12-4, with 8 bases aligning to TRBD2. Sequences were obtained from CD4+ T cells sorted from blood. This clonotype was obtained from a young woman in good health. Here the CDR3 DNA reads TGTGCCAGCAGTCACCGCATTCGGGGGGGAGGAGAGACCCAGTACTTC. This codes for CASSHRIRGGGETQYF.